The source of this T cell receptor beta chain is a study of blood T cells in healthy people across ages (dated by TCRdb to the mid-2010s). As for the study more broadly: Template switching captured roughly one uniquely barcoded TCR beta cDNA molecule per two T cells in model experiments. Using deep sequencing normalized with unique cDNA molecular identifiers, the study measured how TCR beta repertoire diversity changes with age. The donors were split into four age groups: young (average approximately 16 years), middle-aged (about 40), aged (about 62) and long-lived (more than 80). To avoid experimental bias, donors of different ages were randomly spread across the sequencing lanes. Two additional independent replicas of 1 million unique cDNA reads from the same blood draw were analyzed for two donors (one aged 18 to 30 and one aged 80 or older). Study-level results and caveats: Estimates of total diversity based on one million sequenced T cells were considered lower bounds and underestimates. Because donor CMV infection status was unknown, age-related changes in expanded clonotypes were potentially confounded. Compared with the aged group, more naive CD4+ T cells, fewer expanded clones and increased TCR diversity were shown by the long-lived group, suggesting age selection. As age increased, observed TCR beta diversity per million T cells dropped in a roughly linear way, and a significant reduction was already evident by age roughly 40. The percentage of naive T cells measured by flow cytometry correlated strongly with observed TCR beta diversity. Because profiling used bulk unsorted PBMCs, naive and antigen-experienced compartments could not be compared conclusively.

This clonotype has ten or more counts. The target of this receptor is not known. At one end the junction does not follow the germline gene, possibly because of a read error. Donors were 30 to 45 systemically healthy Caucasian individuals from Russia aged 6 to 90 years. Each donor gave approximately 9.3 milliliters of peripheral blood, collected into EDTA-treated Vacutainer tubes. PBMCs were isolated by Ficoll-Paque density-gradient centrifugation, with at least 6 million obtained per sample. Trizol reagent was used to extract total RNA from PBMCs, with at least 6 micrograms per sample. For every donor, flow cytometry on a PBMC aliquot measured the percentage of naive CD45RAhigh/CD27high T cells. The CDR3 runs 12 amino acids, cysteine and phenylalanine included. Just CDR3 DNA is preserved here, 36 bases in frame from base 1. CDR1 is given as MNHEY and CDR2 as SVGAGI, both from the germline V gene. Libraries were prepared through 5' RACE. The second PCR ran for roughly 7 to 11 cycles and used a J-beta primer mix along with a sample-barcoded 5' primer. Each TCR beta cDNA molecule received a unique molecular identifier from a template-switch 5' adaptor carrying 12 random nucleotides. Each sample yielded at least 2.5 million CDR3-containing paired-end reads. First-strand cDNA synthesis was performed from all RNA using the Mint cDNA synthesis kit, with priming by a TRBC-specific oligonucleotide. Following uracil-DNA glycosylase treatment, all cDNA underwent a first 18-cycle PCR with the universal primers M1SS and BC2_uni_R. The study's processing was this. Normalization of each sample was performed by random selection of 1 million high-quality reads, each carrying a distinct molecular identifier. Reads sharing molecular identifiers were discarded rather than binned into consensus sequences. MiTCR, set to a Q25 quality threshold and the strictest error-elimination algorithm, was used for CDR3 identification, clonotype clustering and error correction. A nonparametric unseen species model with Euler transformation was used to estimate lower-bound total TCR beta diversity. The public reads were run again by TCRdb, first through fastp at Q25 and then through MiXCR, and only productive beta chains were kept. CDR3 protein duplicates are merged, each entry listing the most common genes and DNA. TCRdb's processing, not the authors' own work, is the source of the V and J calls. Across this sample there are 1.5 million to 2 million distinct CDR3 sequences, with about two fifths seen only once. The ten most abundant clones make up under 25% of the sample.

This chain is built from TRBV6-5 and TRBJ2-1, with no confidently assigned D gene. This TCR was recovered from a human donor in good health. Specimen: blood. The sequence in DNA is TGCGCCAGCTCCCGGTTGGGCGATGAGCAGTTCTTC. Protein translation: CASSRLGDEQFF.